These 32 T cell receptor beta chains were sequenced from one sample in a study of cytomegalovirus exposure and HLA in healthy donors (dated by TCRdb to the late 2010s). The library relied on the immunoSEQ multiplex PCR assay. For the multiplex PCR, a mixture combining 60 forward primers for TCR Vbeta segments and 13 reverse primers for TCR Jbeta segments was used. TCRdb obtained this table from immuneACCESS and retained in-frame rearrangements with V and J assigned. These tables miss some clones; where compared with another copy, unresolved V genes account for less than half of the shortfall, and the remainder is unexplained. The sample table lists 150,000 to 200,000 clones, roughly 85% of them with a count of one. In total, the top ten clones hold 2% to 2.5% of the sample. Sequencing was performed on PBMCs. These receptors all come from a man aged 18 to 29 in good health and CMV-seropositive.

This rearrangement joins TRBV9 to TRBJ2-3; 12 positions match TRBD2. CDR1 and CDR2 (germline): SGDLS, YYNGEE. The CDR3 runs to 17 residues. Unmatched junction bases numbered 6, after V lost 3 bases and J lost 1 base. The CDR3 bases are TGTGCCAGCAGCGCCCGACTAGCGGGGGAGCGCACAGATACGCAGTATTTT. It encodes CASSARLAGERTDTQYF.

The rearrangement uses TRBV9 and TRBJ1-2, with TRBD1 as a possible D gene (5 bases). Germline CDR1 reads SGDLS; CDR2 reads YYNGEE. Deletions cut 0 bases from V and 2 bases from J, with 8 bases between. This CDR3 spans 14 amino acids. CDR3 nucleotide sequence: TGTGCCAGCAGCGTAGAAAGGGGAAACTATGGCTACACCTTC. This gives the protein CASSVERGNYGYTF.

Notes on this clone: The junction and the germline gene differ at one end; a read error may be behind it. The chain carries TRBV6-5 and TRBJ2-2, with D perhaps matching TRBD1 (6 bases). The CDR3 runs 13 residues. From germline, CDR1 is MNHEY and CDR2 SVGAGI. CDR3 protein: CASSYGGTRELFF. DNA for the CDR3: TGTGCCAGCAGTTACGGGGGCACCCGGGAGCTGTTTTTT.

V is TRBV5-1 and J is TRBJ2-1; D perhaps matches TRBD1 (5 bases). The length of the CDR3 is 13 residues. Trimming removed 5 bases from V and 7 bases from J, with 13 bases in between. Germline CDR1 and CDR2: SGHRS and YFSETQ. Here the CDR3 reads CASSLGLMNEQFF. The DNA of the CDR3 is TGCGCCAGCAGTCTGGGGCTAATGAATGAGCAGTTCTTC.

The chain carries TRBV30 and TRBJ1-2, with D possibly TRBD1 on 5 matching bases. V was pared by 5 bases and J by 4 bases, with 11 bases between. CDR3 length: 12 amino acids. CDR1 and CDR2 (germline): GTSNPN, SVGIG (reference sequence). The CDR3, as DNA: TGTGCCTGGCTTACAGGAATCTATGGCTACACCTTC. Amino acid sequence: CAWLTGIYGYTF.

CDR3 sequence: CASSFLSGAGGLKGTQYF. CDR3 DNA sequence: TGTGCCAGCAGCTTTCTCTCGGGGGCAGGGGGCCTAAAAGGGACCCAGTACTTC. V usage is TRBV11-2 and J usage is TRBJ2-5; 8 nucleotides match TRBD1. The CDR3 has 18 amino acids. Trimming at V came to 3 bases and at J to 7 bases, leaving 19 bases not matched to a gene. Germline CDR1 is SGHAT and CDR2 is FQNNGV.

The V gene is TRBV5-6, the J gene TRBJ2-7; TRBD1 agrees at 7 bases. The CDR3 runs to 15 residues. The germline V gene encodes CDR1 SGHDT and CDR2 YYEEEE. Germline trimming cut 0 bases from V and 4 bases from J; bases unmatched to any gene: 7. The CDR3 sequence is CASSLGPGGIYEQYF. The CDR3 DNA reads TGTGCCAGCAGCTTGGGCCCAGGGGGAATTTACGAGCAGTACTTC.

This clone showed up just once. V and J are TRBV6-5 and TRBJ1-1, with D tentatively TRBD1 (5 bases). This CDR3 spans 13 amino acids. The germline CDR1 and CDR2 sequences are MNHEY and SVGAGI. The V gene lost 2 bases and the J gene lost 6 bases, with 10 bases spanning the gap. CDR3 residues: CASSYRGSPEAFF. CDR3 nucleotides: TGTGCCAGCAGTTACCGGGGGAGTCCTGAAGCTTTCTTT.

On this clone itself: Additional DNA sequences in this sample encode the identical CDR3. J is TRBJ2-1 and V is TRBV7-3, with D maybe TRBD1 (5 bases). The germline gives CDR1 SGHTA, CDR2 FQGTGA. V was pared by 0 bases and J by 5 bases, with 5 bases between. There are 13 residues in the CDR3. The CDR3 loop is CASSLTGDNEQFF. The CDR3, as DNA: TGTGCCAGCAGCTTAACAGGGGACAATGAGCAGTTCTTC.

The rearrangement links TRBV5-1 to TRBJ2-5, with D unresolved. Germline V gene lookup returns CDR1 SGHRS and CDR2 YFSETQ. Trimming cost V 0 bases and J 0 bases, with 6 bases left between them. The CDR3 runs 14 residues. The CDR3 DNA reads TGCGCCAGCAGCTTGGAGAGGTACCAAGAGACCCAGTACTTC. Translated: CASSLERYQETQYF.

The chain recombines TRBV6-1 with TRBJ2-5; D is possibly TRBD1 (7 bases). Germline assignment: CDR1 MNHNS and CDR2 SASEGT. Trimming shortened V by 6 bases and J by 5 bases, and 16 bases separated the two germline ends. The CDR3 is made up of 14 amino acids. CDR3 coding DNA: TGTGCCAGCAGACCAATACAGGGGAGGGAGACCCAGTACTTC. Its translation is CASRPIQGRETQYF.

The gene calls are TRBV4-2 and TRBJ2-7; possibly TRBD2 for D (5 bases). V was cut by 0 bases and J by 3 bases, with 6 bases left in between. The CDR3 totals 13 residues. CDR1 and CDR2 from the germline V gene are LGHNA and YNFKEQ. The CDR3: CASSQERGYEQYF. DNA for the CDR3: TGTGCCAGCAGCCAAGAACGGGGCTACGAGCAGTACTTC.

The CDR3 protein is CASSWGQGKTYEQYF. The CDR3, as DNA: TGTGCCAGTAGTTGGGGACAGGGCAAGACCTACGAGCAGTACTTC. The genes are TRBV19 and TRBJ2-7; 9 positions match TRBD1. CDR1 and CDR2 (germline): LNHDA, SQIVND (reference sequence). V lost 5 bases to trimming and J lost 2 bases; unmatched junction nucleotides: 7. The CDR3 has 15 residues.

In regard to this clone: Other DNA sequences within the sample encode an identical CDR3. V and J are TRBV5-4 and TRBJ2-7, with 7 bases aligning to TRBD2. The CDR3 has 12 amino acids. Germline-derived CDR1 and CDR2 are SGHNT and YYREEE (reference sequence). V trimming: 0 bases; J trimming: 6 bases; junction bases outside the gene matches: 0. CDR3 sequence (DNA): TGTGCCAGCAGCTTGGGGGGGGGCGAGCAGTACTTC. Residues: CASSLGGGEQYF.

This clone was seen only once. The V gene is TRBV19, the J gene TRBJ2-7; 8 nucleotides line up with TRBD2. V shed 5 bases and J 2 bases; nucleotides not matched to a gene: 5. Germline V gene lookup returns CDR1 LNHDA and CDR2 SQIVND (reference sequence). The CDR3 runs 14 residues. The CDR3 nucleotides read TGTGCCAGTAGTTCCCGGGAGGGGACCTACGAGCAGTACTTC. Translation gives CASSSREGTYEQYF.

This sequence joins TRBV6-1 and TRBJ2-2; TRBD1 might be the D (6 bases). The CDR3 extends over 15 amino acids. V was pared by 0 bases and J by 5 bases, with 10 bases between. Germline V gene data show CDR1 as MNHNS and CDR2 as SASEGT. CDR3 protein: CASSEAGGFTGELFF. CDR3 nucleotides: TGTGCCAGCAGTGAAGCAGGGGGTTTTACCGGGGAGCTGTTTTTT.

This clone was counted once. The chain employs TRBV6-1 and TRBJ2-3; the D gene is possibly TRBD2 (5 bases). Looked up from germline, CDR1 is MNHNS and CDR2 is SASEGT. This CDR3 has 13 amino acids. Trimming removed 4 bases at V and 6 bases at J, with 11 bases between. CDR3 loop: CASSVTLADTQYF. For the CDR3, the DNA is TGTGCCAGCAGTGTAACATTAGCGGATACGCAGTATTTT.

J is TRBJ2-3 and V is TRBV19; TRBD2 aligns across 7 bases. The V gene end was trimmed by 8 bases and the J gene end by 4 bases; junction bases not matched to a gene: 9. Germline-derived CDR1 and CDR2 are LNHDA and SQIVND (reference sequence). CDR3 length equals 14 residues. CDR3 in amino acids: CASASGLTADTQYF. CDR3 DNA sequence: TGTGCCAGTGCTAGCGGTCTGACGGCAGATACGCAGTATTTT.

CDR3 residues: CASGFRGQDIQYF. The CDR3 DNA reads TGTGCTAGTGGTTTTCGTGGGCAGGACATTCAGTACTTC. The rearrangement joins TRBV12-5 to TRBJ2-4; D call uncertain. Trimming took 3 bases from V and 8 from J, leaving 11 bases between them. Germline V gives CDR1 LGHNT, CDR2 FRNRAP. The CDR3 extends over 13 amino acids.

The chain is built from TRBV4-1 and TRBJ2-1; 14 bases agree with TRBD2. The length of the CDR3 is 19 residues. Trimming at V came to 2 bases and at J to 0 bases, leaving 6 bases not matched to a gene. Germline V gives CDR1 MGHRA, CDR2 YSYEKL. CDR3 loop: CASSQTRLAGGTSYNEQFF. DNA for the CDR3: TGCGCCAGCAGCCAAACCAGACTAGCGGGGGGGACCTCCTACAATGAGCAGTTCTTC.

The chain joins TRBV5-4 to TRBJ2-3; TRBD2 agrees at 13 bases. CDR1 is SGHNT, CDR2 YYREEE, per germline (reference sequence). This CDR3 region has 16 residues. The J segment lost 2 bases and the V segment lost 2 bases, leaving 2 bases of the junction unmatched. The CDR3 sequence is CASSLGLAGDTDTQYF. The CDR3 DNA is TGTGCCAGCAGCTTAGGACTAGCGGGGGACACAGATACGCAGTATTTT. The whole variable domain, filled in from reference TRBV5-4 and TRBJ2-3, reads ETGVTQSPTHLIKTRGQQVTLRCSSQSGHNTVSWYQQALGQGPQFIFQYYREEENGRGNFPPRFSGLQFPNYSSELNVNALELDDSALYLCASSLGLAGDTDTQYFGPGTRLTVL.

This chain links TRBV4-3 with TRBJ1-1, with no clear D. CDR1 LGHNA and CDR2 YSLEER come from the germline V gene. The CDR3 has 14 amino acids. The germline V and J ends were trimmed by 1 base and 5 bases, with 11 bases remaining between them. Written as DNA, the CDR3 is TGCGCCAGCAGCCAAGGGGCTGGGAGAACTGAAGCTTTCTTT. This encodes CASSQGAGRTEAFF.

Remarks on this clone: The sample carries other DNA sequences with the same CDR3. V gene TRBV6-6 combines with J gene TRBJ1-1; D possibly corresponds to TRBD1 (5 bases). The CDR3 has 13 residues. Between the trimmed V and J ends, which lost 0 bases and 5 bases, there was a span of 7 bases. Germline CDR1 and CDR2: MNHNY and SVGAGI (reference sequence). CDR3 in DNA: TGTGCCAGCAGTTACTCGGGGGGAACTGAAGCTTTCTTT. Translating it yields CASSYSGGTEAFF.

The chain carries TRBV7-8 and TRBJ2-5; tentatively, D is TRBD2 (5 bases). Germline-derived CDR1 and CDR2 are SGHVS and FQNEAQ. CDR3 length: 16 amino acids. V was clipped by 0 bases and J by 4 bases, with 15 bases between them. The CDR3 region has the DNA TGTGCCAGCAGCTTAGCGATCTGGCCTCGGGGAGAGACCCAGTACTTC. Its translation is CASSLAIWPRGETQYF.

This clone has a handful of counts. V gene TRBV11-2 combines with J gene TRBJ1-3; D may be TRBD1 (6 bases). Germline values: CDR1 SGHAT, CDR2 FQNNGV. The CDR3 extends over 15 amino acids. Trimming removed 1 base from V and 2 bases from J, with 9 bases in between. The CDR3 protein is CASSLAGGPGNTIYF. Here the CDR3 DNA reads TGTGCCAGCAGCTTAGCGGGGGGGCCTGGAAACACCATATATTTT.

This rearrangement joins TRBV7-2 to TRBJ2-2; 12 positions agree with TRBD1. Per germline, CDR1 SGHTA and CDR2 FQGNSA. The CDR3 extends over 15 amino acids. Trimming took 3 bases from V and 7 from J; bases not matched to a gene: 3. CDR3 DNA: TGTGCCAGCAGCTTTGGGACAGGGGGCATCGGGGAGCTGTTTTTT. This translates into CASSFGTGGIGELFF.

The CDR3 DNA follows: TGTGCCAGTAGTGTTGCCAGGGACTACGAGCAGTACTTC. It yields the protein CASSVARDYEQYF. This chain links TRBV19 with TRBJ2-7; D is possibly TRBD1 (5 bases). The CDR3 has 13 residues. Trimming left V 5 bases short and J 3 bases short, with 11 bases between. Germline assignment: CDR1 LNHDA and CDR2 SQIVND (reference sequence). The variable domain in full, with the rest retrieved from reference TRBV19 and TRBJ2-7, is DGGITQSPKYLFRKEGQNVTLSCEQNLNHDAMYWYRQDPGQGLRLIYYSQIVNDFQKGDIAEGYSVSREKKESFPLTVTSAQKNPTAFYLCASSVARDYEQYFGPGTRLTVT.

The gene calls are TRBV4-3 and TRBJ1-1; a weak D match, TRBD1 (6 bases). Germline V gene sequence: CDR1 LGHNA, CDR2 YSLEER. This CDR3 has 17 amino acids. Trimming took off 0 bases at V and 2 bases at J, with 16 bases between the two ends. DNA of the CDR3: TGCGCCAGCAGCCAAGAAGTTCGAGGGGGTTTAAACACTGAAGCTTTCTTT. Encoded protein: CASSQEVRGGLNTEAFF.

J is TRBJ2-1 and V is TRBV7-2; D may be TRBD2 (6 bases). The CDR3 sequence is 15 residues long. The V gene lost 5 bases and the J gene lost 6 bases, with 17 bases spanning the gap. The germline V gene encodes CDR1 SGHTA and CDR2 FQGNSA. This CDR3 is CASSRRGGAGNEQFF. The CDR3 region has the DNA TGTGCCAGCAGCCGCCGGGGTGGAGCGGGCAATGAGCAGTTCTTC.

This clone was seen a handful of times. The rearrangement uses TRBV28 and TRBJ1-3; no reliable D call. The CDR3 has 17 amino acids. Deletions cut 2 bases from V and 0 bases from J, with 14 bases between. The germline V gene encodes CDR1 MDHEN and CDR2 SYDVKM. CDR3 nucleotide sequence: TGTGCCAGCAGTTTACGCGCTGGAGGGAGCTCTGGAAACACCATATATTTT. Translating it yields CASSLRAGGSSGNTIYF.

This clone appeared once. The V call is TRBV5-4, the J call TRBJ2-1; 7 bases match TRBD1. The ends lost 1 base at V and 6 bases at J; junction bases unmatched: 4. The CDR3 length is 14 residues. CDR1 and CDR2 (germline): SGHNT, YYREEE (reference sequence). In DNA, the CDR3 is TGTGCCAGCAGCTTGAATCGGGACAGCAATGAGCAGTTCTTC. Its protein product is CASSLNRDSNEQFF.

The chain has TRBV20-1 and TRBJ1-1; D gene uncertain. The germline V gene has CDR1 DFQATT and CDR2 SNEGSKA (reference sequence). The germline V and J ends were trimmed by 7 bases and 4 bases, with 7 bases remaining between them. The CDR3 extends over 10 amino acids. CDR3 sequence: CSVRGTEAFF. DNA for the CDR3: TGCAGTGTCCGGGGCACTGAAGCTTTCTTT.